This T cell receptor (beta chain) was retrieved from a study of shared clonotypes between healthy human individuals. Sequencing used immunoSEQ multiplex PCR; TCRdb keeps in-frame clones, though not all of them. The sample holds about 490,000 clones, 81% seen once. The TCR originated in a woman between 35 and 50 years old in good health. Some clones in this sample may be carry-over from other donors' samples. The sequenced sample was PBMCs.

This CDR3 is CASAPGYKQSRANVLTF. The CDR3 nucleotides read TGTGCCAGCGCACCTGGGTACAAACAAAGTCGGGCCAACGTCCTGACTTTC. The chain carries TRBV9 and TRBJ2-6; D gene uncertain. CDR1 and CDR2 from the germline V gene are SGDLS and YYNGEE. The CDR3 spans 17 residues. V gave up 7 bases and J gave up 5 bases, with 22 bases separating them.